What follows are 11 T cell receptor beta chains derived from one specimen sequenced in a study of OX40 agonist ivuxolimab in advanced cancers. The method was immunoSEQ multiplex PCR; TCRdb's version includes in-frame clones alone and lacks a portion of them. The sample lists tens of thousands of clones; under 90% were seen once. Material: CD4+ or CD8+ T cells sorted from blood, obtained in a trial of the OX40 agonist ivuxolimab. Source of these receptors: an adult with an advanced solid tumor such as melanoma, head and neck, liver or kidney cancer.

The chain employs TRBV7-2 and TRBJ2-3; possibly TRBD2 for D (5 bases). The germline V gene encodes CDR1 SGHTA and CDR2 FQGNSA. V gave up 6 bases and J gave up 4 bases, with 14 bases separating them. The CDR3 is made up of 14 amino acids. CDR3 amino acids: CASSPDYASDTQYF. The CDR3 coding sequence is TGTGCCAGCAGTCCCGACTATGCTTCAGATACGCAGTATTTT.

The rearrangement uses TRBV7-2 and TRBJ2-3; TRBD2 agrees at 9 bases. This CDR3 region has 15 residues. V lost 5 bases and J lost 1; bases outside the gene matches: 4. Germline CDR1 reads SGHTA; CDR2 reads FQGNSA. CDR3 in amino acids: CASSRVAGGTDTQYF. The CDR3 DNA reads TGTGCCAGCAGCCGGGTAGCGGGAGGCACAGATACGCAGTATTTT.

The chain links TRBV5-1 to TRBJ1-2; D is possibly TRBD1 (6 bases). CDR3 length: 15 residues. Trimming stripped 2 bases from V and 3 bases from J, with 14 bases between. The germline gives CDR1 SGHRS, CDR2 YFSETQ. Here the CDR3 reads CASSFSDSVDYGYTF. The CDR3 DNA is TGCGCCAGCAGCTTCTCGGACAGTGTAGACTATGGCTACACCTTC.

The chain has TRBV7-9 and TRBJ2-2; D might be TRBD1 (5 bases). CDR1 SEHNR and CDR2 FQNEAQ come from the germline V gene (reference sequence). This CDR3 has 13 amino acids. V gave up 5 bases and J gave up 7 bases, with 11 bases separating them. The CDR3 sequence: CASSLQVDGELFF. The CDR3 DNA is TGTGCCAGCAGCCTACAGGTTGACGGGGAGCTGTTTTTT.

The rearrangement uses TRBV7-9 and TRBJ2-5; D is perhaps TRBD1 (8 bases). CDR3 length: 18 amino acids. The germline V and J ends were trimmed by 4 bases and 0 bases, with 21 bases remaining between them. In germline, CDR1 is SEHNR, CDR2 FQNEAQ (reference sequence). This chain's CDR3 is CASSSYGQGGSNQETQYF. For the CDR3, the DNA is TGTGCCAGCAGCTCCTACGGACAGGGAGGGTCCAACCAAGAGACCCAGTACTTC. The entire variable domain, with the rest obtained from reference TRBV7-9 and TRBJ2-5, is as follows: DTGVSQNPRHKITKRGQNVTFRCDPISEHNRLYWYRQTLGQGPEFLTYFQNEAQLEKSRLLSDRFSAERPKGSFSTLEIQRTEQGDSAMYLCASSSYGQGGSNQETQYFGPGTRLLVL.

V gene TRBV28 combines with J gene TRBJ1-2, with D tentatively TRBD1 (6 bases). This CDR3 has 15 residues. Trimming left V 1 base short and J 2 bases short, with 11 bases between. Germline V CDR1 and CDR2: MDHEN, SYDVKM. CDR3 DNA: TGTGCCAGCAGTTTATTTGGTCAGGGGAACTATGGCTACACCTTC. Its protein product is CASSLFGQGNYGYTF.

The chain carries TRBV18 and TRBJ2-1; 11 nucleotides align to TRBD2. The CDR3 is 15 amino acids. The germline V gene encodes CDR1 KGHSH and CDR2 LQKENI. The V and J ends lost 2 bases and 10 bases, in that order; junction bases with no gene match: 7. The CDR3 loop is CASSPALAGDREQFF. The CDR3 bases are TGTGCCAGCTCACCAGCACTAGCGGGAGACCGAGAGCAGTTCTTC. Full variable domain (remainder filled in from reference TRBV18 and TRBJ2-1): NAGVMQNPRHLVRRRGQEARLRCSPMKGHSHVYWYRQLPEEGLKFMVYLQKENIIDESGMPKERFSAEFPKEGPSILRIQQVVRGDSAAYFCASSPALAGDREQFFGPGTRLTVL.

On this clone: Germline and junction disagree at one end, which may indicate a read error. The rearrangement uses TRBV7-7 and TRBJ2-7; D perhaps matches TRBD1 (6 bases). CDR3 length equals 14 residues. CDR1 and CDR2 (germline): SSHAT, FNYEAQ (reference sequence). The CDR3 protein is CASSGRTVAYEQYF. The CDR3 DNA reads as TGTGCTAGCAGCGGCAGGACAGTTGCCTACGAGCAGTACTTC.

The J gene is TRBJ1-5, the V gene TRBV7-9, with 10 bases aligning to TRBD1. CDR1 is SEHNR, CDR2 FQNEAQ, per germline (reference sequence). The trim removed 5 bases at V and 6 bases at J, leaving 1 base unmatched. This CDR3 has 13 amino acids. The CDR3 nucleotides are TGTGCCAGCAGCGGACAGGGGGGTCAGCCCCAGCATTTT. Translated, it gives CASSGQGGQPQHF.

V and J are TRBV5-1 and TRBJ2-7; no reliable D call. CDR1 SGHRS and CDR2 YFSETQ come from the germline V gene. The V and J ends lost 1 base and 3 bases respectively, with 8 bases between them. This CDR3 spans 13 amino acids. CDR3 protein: CASSLSAVYEQYF. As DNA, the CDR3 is TGCGCCAGCAGCTTGTCGGCCGTCTACGAGCAGTACTTC.

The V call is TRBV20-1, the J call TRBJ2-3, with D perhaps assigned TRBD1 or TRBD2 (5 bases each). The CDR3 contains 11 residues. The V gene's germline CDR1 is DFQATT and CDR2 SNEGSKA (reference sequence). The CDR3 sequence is CSLAGRDTQYF. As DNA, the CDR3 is TGCAGCCTCGCCGGCAGGGACACGCAGTATTTT.